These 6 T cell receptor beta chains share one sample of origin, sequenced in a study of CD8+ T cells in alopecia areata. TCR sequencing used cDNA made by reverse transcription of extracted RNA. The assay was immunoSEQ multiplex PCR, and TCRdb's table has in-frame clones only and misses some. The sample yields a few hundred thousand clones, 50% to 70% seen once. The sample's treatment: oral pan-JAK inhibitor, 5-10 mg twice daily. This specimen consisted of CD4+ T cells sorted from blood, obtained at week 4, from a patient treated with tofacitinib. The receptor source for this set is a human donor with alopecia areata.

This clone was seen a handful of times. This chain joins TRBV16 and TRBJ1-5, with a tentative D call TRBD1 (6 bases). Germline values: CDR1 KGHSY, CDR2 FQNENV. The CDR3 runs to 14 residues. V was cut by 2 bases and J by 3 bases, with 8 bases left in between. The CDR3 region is CASSQGGLNQPQHF. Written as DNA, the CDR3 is TGTGCCAGCAGCCAAGGGGGGCTCAATCAGCCCCAGCATTTT.

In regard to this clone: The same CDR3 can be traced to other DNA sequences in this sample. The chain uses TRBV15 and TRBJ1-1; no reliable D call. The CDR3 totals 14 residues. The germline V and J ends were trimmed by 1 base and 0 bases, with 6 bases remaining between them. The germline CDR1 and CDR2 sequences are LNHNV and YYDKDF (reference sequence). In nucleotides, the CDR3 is TGTGCCACCAGCAGAGCCGGGCTGAACACTGAAGCTTTCTTT. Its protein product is CATSRAGLNTEAFF.

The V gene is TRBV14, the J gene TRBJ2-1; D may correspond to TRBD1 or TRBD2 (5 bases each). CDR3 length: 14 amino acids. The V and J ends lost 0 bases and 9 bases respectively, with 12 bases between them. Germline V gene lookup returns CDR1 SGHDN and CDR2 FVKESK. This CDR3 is CASSQDWAGSEQFF. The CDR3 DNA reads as TGTGCCAGCAGCCAAGATTGGGCAGGGAGTGAGCAGTTCTTC.

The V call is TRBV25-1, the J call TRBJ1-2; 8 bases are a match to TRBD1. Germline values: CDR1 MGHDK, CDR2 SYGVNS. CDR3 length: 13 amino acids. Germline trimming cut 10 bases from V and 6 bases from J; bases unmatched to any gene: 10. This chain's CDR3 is CATTDRTGNGYTF. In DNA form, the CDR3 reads TGTGCCACCACGGATAGGACAGGGAATGGCTACACCTTC.

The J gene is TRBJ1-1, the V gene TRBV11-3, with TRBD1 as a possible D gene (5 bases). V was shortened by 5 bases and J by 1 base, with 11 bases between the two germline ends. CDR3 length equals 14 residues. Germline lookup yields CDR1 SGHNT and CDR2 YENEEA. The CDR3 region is CASSPSQGNTEAFF. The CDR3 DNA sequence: TGTGCCAGCAGCCCGAGCCAGGGGAACACTGAAGCTTTCTTT.

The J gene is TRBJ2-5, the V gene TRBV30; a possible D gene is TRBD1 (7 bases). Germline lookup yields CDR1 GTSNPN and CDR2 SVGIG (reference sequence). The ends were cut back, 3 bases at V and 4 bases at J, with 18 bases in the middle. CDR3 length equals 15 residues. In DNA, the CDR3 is TGTGCCTGGAGCCCCGGGGGCAGGGGGGCAGAGACCCAGTACTTC. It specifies CAWSPGGRGAETQYF.